This T cell receptor beta chain was identified in a study of T cells after yellow fever vaccination. Whole-study findings and limits: CD4 and CD8 compartments shared a small share of clonotypes. FACS-sorted repertoires might harbor abundant contaminating clonotypes from the bulk population. The secondary response was weaker, and its peak arrived faster, on day 5 versus 15.

A process of 5'RACE template switching, which added a universal primer site and UMIs, was used to make TCR cDNA. One entry per CDR3 protein, called by TCRdb with MiXCR from the 5' RACE reads. The table shows hundreds of thousands of distinct CDR3 sequences, with 21% occurring only once. This clonotype was detected a few times. Its target is not known. The sample here was PBMCs, taken approximately 22 days after the first yellow fever vaccination. The clonotype originates from a man younger than 35 who received the YFV17D yellow fever vaccine.

DNA for the CDR3: TGTGCCAGCAGTCAGGGACAGGCCTTTGGCTATGGCTACACCTTC. Translating gives CASSQGQAFGYGYTF. The chain uses TRBV12-3 or TRBV12-4 and TRBJ1-2; 8 nucleotides line up with TRBD1. CDR3 size: 15 residues. V was clipped by 5 bases and J by 4 bases; unmatched bases: 9.